The 14 T cell receptor beta chains in this list originate from one sample, sequenced in a study of vaccination and CD4 T cells after COVID-19. These TCRs are of unknown antigen specificity. Cultured CD4+ T cell DNA underwent sequencing with the Oncomine TCR Beta short-read assay. TCRdb reprocessed the PCR reads with MiXCR, giving one entry per CDR3 protein. The sample holds around 10,000 distinct CDR3 sequences; 43% are singletons and the top ten take 20% to 25%. Treatment here: approximately 10-day PBMC culture with coronavirus spike peptide pools or control peptides (ViraFEST assay). Sequencing was done on a sample of CD4+ T cells from blood, cultured in vitro. The receptors stem from a human donor who had recovered from COVID-19.

The V gene is TRBV20-1, the J gene TRBJ1-1, with D uncertain. CDR3 length: 13 residues. The V end lost 1 base, the J end lost 4 bases, and 10 bases lay between the germline ends. Germline V lookup: CDR1 DFQATT, CDR2 SNEGSKA (reference sequence). The CDR3 loop is CSARGGYGTEAFF. Written as DNA, the CDR3 is TGCAGTGCTAGAGGAGGGTACGGCACTGAAGCTTTCTTT.

The V and J genes are TRBV7-2 and TRBJ2-7; no clear D gene. This CDR3 comprises 14 residues. Germline CDR1 is SGHTA and CDR2 is FQGNSA. Deletions cut 4 bases from V and 0 bases from J, with 10 bases between. CDR3 in DNA: TGTGCCAGCAGCTCCGACTCGGTCTCCTACGAGCAGTACTTC. Translation: CASSSDSVSYEQYF.

The V gene is TRBV18, the J gene TRBJ1-1, with TRBD1 identical over 8 bases. V shed 3 bases, J shed 11 bases, and the junction held 5 bases outside the gene matches. Germline CDR1 and CDR2: KGHSH and LQKENI. The CDR3 runs 12 residues. This CDR3 reads CASSPGQDSAFF. As DNA, the CDR3 is TGTGCCAGCTCACCGGGACAGGATTCGGCTTTCTTT.

This clonotype was detected once. The chain has TRBV30 and TRBJ1-6; D is possibly TRBD1 (6 bases). Trimming stripped 1 base from V and 7 bases from J, with 23 bases between. CDR1 is GTSNPN and CDR2 is SVGIG in the germline V gene (reference sequence). The CDR3 contains 18 residues. CDR3 nucleotide sequence: TGTGCCTGGAGTGGGAACCCAGGCAGGGGATCTGTAAATTCACCCCTCCACTTT. Its protein is CAWSGNPGRGSVNSPLHF.

This clonotype came up a few times. V usage is TRBV20-1 and J usage is TRBJ2-5; TRBD2 matches 11 bases. V trimming: 1 base; J trimming: 1 base; junction bases outside the gene matches: 2. Germline CDR1 is DFQATT and CDR2 is SNEGSKA (reference sequence). This CDR3 has 15 residues. The CDR3 nucleotides are TGCAGTGCTAGAGGTACTAGCGGGGGCCAAGAGACCCAGTACTTC. It codes for CSARGTSGGQETQYF.

In its sample, this clonotype was seen a few times. This chain uses TRBV7-9 with TRBJ1-6; D gene ambiguous. Germline assignment: CDR1 SEHNR and CDR2 FQNEAQ (reference sequence). Trimming took off 3 bases at V and 8 bases at J, with 5 bases between the two ends. The length of the CDR3 is 12 residues. The CDR3 DNA follows: TGTGCCAGCAGCTTTACTGATTCACCCCTCCACTTT. It encodes CASSFTDSPLHF.

The chain carries TRBV7-2 and TRBJ2-7; TRBD2 agrees at 7 bases. The germline gives CDR1 SGHTA, CDR2 FQGNSA. Trimming at V came to 3 bases and at J to 0 bases, leaving 5 bases not matched to a gene. The length of the CDR3 is 15 residues. The CDR3 protein is CASSLSGASSYEQYF. The CDR3 DNA is TGTGCCAGCAGCTTGAGCGGGGCGAGCTCCTACGAGCAGTACTTC.

This clonotype was observed a handful of times. The rearrangement uses TRBV7-2 and TRBJ1-2, with D possibly TRBD1 on 5 matching bases. CDR3 length: 13 amino acids. The germline V and J ends were trimmed by 3 bases and 10 bases, with 15 bases remaining between them. Germline V lookup: CDR1 SGHTA, CDR2 FQGNSA. This chain's CDR3 is CASSLGLIEVYTF. CDR3 bases: TGTGCCAGCAGCTTGGGGCTCATTGAGGTCTACACCTTC.

The chain recombines TRBV10-3 with TRBJ1-1; a weak D match, TRBD1 (5 bases). Germline V gene sequence: CDR1 ENHRY, CDR2 SYGVKD. The CDR3 is 14 amino acids. V lost 10 bases, J lost 4 bases, and 19 bases lay in between. The CDR3 sequence: CATSGIPLTTEAFF. The CDR3 coding sequence is TGTGCCACCTCAGGGATCCCCCTGACCACTGAAGCTTTCTTT.

The chain couples TRBV30 to TRBJ1-6, with 8 bases lining up with TRBD1. CDR1 and CDR2 from the germline V gene are GTSNPN and SVGIG (reference sequence). This CDR3 spans 15 amino acids. The trim removed 0 bases at V and 9 bases at J, leaving 7 bases unmatched. In nucleotides, the CDR3 is TGTGCCTGGAGTGTACAGGGGGTTTTAGGTTCACCCCTCCACTTT. This sequence encodes CAWSVQGVLGSPLHF.

The J gene is TRBJ1-2, the V gene TRBV5-1; tentatively, D is TRBD1 (5 bases). Looked up from germline, CDR1 is SGHRS and CDR2 is YFSETQ. This CDR3 has 16 residues. V lost 4 bases and J 4 bases, leaving 20 bases between the germline ends. CDR3 sequence: CASSQDGTRSVYGYTF. CDR3 bases: TGCGCCAGCAGCCAGGACGGGACCCGGTCTGTCTATGGCTACACCTTC.

This clonotype was observed a handful of times. The rearrangement links TRBV12-3 or TRBV12-4 to TRBJ2-5; weak D call: TRBD1 (6 bases). V shed 5 bases and J shed 5 bases, with 21 bases lying between them. The CDR3 totals 16 residues. CDR3 in amino acids: CASSPGTGQHRETQYF. The CDR3 DNA sequence: TGTGCCAGCAGTCCGGGGACCGGACAGCACAGGGAGACCCAGTACTTC.

This clonotype was detected only a few times. The chain links TRBV20-1 to TRBJ2-3; 9 nucleotides match TRBD2. The CDR3 is made up of 17 amino acids. The junction had 11 bases not matched to a gene; V was cut back by 1 base and J by 3 bases. Germline lookup yields CDR1 DFQATT and CDR2 SNEGSKA (reference sequence). For the CDR3, the DNA is TGCAGTGCTAGAGGGTCCGCTGCGGGGGGGCCAACAGATACGCAGTATTTT. Translation: CSARGSAAGGPTDTQYF.

This clonotype occurred once. This chain joins TRBV11-2 and TRBJ1-1; D not resolved. V shed 1 base and J shed 7 bases, with 25 bases lying between them. Germline V CDR1 and CDR2: SGHAT, FQNNGV. The CDR3 totals 18 residues. DNA for the CDR3: TGTGCCAGCAGCTTAGTAAAGCGTAGTACCCGACGGACCCATGAAGCTTTCTTT. Its translation is CASSLVKRSTRRTHEAFF.